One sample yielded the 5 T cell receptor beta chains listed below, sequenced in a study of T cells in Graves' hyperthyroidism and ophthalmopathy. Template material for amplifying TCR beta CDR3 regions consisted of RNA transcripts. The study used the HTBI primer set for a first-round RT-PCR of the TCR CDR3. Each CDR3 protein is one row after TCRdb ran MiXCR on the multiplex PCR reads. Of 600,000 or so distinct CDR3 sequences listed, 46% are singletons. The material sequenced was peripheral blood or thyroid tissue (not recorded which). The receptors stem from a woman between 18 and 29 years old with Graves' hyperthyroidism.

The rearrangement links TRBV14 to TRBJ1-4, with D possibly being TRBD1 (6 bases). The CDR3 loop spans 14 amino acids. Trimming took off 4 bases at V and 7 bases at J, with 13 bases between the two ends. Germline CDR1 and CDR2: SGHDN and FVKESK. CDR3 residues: CASSRGQAGEKLFF. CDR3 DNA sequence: TGTGCCAGCAGCCGGGGACAAGCAGGTGAAAAACTGTTTTTT.

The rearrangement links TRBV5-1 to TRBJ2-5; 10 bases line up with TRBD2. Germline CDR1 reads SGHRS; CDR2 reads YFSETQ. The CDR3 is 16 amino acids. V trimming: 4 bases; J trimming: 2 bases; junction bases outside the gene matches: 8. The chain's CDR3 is CASSPPSGSNQETQYF. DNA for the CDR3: TGCGCCAGCAGCCCTCCTAGCGGGAGTAATCAAGAGACCCAGTACTTC.

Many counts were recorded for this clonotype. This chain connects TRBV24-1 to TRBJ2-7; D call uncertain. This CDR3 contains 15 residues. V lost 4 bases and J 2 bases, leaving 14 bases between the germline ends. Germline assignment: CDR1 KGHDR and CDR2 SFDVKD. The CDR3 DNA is TGTGCCACCAGTGACCGCCTTGGGAAGACCTACGAGCAGTACTTC. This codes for CATSDRLGKTYEQYF.

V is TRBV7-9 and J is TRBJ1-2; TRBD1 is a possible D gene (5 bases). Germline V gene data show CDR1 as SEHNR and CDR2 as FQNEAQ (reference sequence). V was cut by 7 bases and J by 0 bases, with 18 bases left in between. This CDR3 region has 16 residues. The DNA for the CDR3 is TGTGCCAGCACCCCAAGGCGACAGTACACTAACTATGGCTACACCTTC. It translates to CASTPRRQYTNYGYTF.

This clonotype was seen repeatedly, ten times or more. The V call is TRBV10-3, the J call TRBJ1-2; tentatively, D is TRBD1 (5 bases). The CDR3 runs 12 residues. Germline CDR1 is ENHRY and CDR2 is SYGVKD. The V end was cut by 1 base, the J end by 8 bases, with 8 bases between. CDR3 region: CAISEWGSGYTF. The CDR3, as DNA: TGTGCCATCAGTGAGTGGGGGAGCGGCTACACCTTC.